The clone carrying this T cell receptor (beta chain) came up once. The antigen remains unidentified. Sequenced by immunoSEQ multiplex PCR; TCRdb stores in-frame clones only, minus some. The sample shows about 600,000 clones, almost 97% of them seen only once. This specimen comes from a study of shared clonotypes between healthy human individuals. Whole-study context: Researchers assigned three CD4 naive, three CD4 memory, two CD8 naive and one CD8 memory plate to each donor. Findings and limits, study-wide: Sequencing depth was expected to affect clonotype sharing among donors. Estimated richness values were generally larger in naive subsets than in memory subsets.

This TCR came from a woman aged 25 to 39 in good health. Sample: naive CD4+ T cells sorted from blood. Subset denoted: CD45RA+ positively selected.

CDR3 region: CASSFGQGGNTEAFF. The DNA of the CDR3 is TGCGCCAGCAGCTTTGGACAGGGCGGGAACACTGAAGCTTTCTTT. The gene calls are TRBV5-1 and TRBJ1-1; the match to TRBD1 covers 8 bases. Germline lookup yields CDR1 SGHRS and CDR2 YFSETQ. Trimming cost V 2 bases and J 1 base; bases outside gene matches: 4. The CDR3 is made up of 15 amino acids.